The 19 T cell receptor beta chains reported below all come from one sample, sequenced in a study of human T cells and chemical hapten exposure. Time point reported: patch test 2, 6 weeks after DPC sensitization. Treatment meaning: therapeutic diphenylcyclopropenone sensitization with weekly scalp DPC. TCRdb re-analysed the RACE reads in MiXCR, keeping a single row per CDR3 protein. The sample has some 88,000 distinct CDR3 sequences; 8% to 13% are singletons. Sequences were derived from whole blood, sampled in connection with sensitization to the hapten diphenylcyclopropenone (DPC). These receptors all come from a man aged 40-55 years with alopecia areata. Some clones in this sample may be carry-over from other donors' samples.

In its sample, this clonotype was seen many times. V is TRBV6-6 and J is TRBJ2-7; 8 bases map to TRBD2. Looked up from germline, CDR1 is MNHNY and CDR2 is SVGAGI (reference sequence). With V trimmed by 7 bases and J by 7 bases, 21 bases remained unmatched. This CDR3 contains 17 residues. CDR3 sequence (DNA): TGTGCCAGCAAGCCATGGATAACGGGAGGGCCTCCCGGAGAGCAGTACTTC. This codes for CASKPWITGGPPGEQYF.

The gene calls are TRBV5-5 and TRBJ2-3; maybe TRBD2 (6 bases). The germline V gene encodes CDR1 SGHKS and CDR2 YYEKEE (reference sequence). The V and J ends lost 4 bases and 8 bases respectively, with 17 bases between them. CDR3 length: 14 amino acids. The CDR3 DNA reads TGTGCCAGCAGCACCTTTTTGGAGGGAAGTACGCAGTATTTT. This sequence encodes CASSTFLEGSTQYF. Supplemented by reference TRBV5-5 and TRBJ2-3, the full variable domain reads DAGVTQSPTHLIKTRGQQVTLRCSPISGHKSVSWYQQVLGQGPQFIFQYYEKEERGRGNFPDRFSARQFPNYSSELNVNALLLGDSALYLCASSTFLEGSTQYFGPGTRLTVL.

This clonotype appeared a few times. This chain uses TRBV21-1 with TRBJ2-7; the table names TRBD1, a call not compared with the DNA. TRBV21-1 is shown as a pseudogene. The CDR3 is 16 amino acids. CDR3 residues: CASSKKWGTGGNEQYV. The CDR3 DNA sequence: TGTGCCAGCAGCAAAAAATGGGGGACAGGTGGCAACGAGCAGTACGTC.

This clonotype was counted only a few times. The V gene is TRBV12-3 or TRBV12-4, the J gene TRBJ2-7, with D uncertain. V gave up 4 bases and J gave up 1 base, with 8 bases separating them. The CDR3 has 13 residues. The CDR3 is CASSSRGSYEQYF. The CDR3 coding sequence is TGTGCCAGCAGTTCCCGTGGGTCCTACGAGCAGTACTTC.

The rearrangement uses TRBV20-1 and TRBJ2-5; 9 bases map to TRBD1. The CDR3 length is 14 residues. Germline loops: CDR1 DFQATT, CDR2 SNEGSKA (reference sequence). Unmatched junction bases numbered 8, after V lost 4 bases and J lost 5 bases. CDR3 region: CSATGTGWRETQYF. CDR3 DNA sequence: TGCAGTGCTACCGGGACAGGGTGGAGGGAGACCCAGTACTTC.

The rearrangement uses TRBV9 and TRBJ1-2; 8 bases fit TRBD1. V trimming: 5 bases; J trimming: 6 bases; junction bases outside the gene matches: 9. CDR1 and CDR2 (germline): SGDLS, YYNGEE. This CDR3 spans 14 amino acids. CDR3 amino acids: CASSQITGGNGYTF. CDR3 bases: TGTGCCAGCAGTCAGATCACAGGGGGAAATGGCTACACCTTC.

This clonotype showed up many times. The rearrangement joins TRBV20-1 to TRBJ1-3, with D tentatively TRBD1 (6 bases). The CDR3 has 14 amino acids. Deletions cut 3 bases from V and 4 bases from J, with 13 bases between. Germline V gene sequence: CDR1 DFQATT, CDR2 SNEGSKA (reference sequence). The CDR3 is CSARVETGGNTIYF. CDR3 in DNA: TGCAGTGCTAGGGTTGAGACAGGAGGAAACACCATATATTTT.

This clonotype was counted many times. The chain recombines TRBV6-1 with TRBJ2-7, with a possible D match to TRBD2 (6 bases). Per germline, CDR1 MNHNS and CDR2 SASEGT. The CDR3 extends over 15 amino acids. Trimming removed 5 bases at V and 2 bases at J, with 16 bases between. In DNA, the CDR3 is TGTGCCAGCAGTATACTAGCAACCGGCACCTACGAGCAGTACGTC. Amino acid sequence: CASSILATGTYEQYV.

This clonotype was observed a few times. The DNA of the CDR3 is TGTGCCGTGGGACTAGCGGGAGGACTTAGCACAGATACGCAGTATTTT. Encoded protein: CAVGLAGGLSTDTQYF. The chain links TRBV12-3 or TRBV12-4 to TRBJ2-3; 15 bases line up with TRBD2. The CDR3 spans 16 residues. Trimming cost V 11 bases and J 0 bases; bases outside gene matches: 6.

In this sample, this clonotype turned up many times. The chain carries TRBV29-1 and TRBJ2-4; D is unclear. The CDR3 has 12 amino acids. Germline CDR1 and CDR2: SQVTM and ANQGSEA. The V gene lost 3 bases and the J gene lost 0 bases, with 3 bases spanning the gap. For the CDR3, the DNA is TGCAGCGTTGACGGAGCCAAAAACATTCAGTACTTC. This sequence encodes CSVDGAKNIQYF.

This clonotype was seen many times. The rearrangement links TRBV4-1 to TRBJ1-4; no reliable D call. Germline values: CDR1 MGHRA, CDR2 YSYEKL. V lost 4 bases and J lost 4, with 13 bases in between. CDR3 length: 15 amino acids. CDR3 sequence (DNA): TGCGCCAGCAGCCTGCTTCACGGACGTAATGAAAAACTGTTTTTT. Protein sequence: CASSLLHGRNEKLFF.

The chain carries TRBV6-5 and TRBJ2-6; the D is unclear. The V gene lost 3 bases and the J gene lost 4 bases, with 4 bases spanning the gap. The CDR3 consists of 13 residues. Germline V gene lookup returns CDR1 MNHEY and CDR2 SVGAGI. The CDR3, as DNA: TGTGCCAGCAGTTATGCCGGGGCCAACGTCCTGACTTTC. This sequence encodes CASSYAGANVLTF.

This clonotype was recorded a few times. The chain uses TRBV2 and TRBJ2-6; a weak D match, TRBD1 (6 bases). Germline CDR1 is SNHLY and CDR2 is FYNNEI. This CDR3 has 15 amino acids. The V end lost 8 bases, the J end lost 3 bases, and 14 bases lay between the germline ends. Written as DNA, the CDR3 is TGTGCCAGCTCCCCCCGAGGGGGTGGGGCCAACGTCCTGACTTTC. This encodes CASSPRGGGANVLTF.

Ten or more counts support this clonotype. The chain combines TRBV28 with TRBJ2-2, with D possibly TRBD1 on 6 matching bases. The CDR3 is made up of 13 amino acids. Germline V lookup: CDR1 MDHEN, CDR2 SYDVKM. V lost 10 bases and J lost 2, with 11 bases in between. The CDR3 DNA follows: TGTGCCAACCAGGACAGAAACACCGGGGAGCTGTTTTTT. Translated, it gives CANQDRNTGELFF.

This clonotype was detected many times. This chain uses TRBV6-1 with TRBJ1-5; the D gene is possibly TRBD1 (5 bases). Germline V lookup: CDR1 MNHNS, CDR2 SASEGT. There are 14 residues in the CDR3. The V gene lost 2 bases and the J gene lost 5 bases, with 10 bases spanning the gap. The CDR3 sequence is CASSEQGADQPQHF. In nucleotides, the CDR3 is TGTGCCAGCAGTGAACAGGGAGCGGATCAGCCCCAGCATTTT.

This clonotype has more than one count but fewer than ten. DNA of the CDR3: TGTGCCAGCAGCTTAATAGCGGGCGGCCGCGAGACCCAGTACTTC. Translated: CASSLIAGGRETQYF. The chain links TRBV7-8 to TRBJ2-5; 7 bases match TRBD2. After removal of 2 bases from V and 5 bases from J, the junction contained 8 bases not matched to a gene. CDR3 size: 15 residues. Germline V CDR1 and CDR2: SGHVS, FQNEAQ.

This clonotype was counted only a few times. V gene TRBV5-1 combines with J gene TRBJ1-5, with 9 bases that match TRBD1. The CDR3 length is 15 residues. Germline loops: CDR1 SGHRS, CDR2 YFSETQ. J was trimmed by 3 bases and V by 4 bases; bases with no gene match: 5. The CDR3 loop reads CASSPGTGTNQPQHF. CDR3 in DNA: TGCGCCAGCAGCCCAGGGACAGGGACCAATCAGCCCCAGCATTTT.

This clonotype was picked up many times. This chain connects TRBV6-2 or TRBV6-3 to TRBJ1-5; the D is unclear. Trimming took off 0 bases at V and 0 bases at J, with 15 bases between the two ends. The length of the CDR3 is 18 residues. Germline CDR1 reads MNHEY; CDR2 reads SVGEGT. The CDR3 region has the DNA TGTGCCAGCAGTTACTCTAGGGCCAGGAACTTTAGCAATCAGCCCCAGCATTTT. This gives the protein CASSYSRARNFSNQPQHF.

The chain couples TRBV6-2 or TRBV6-3 to TRBJ1-2; D call uncertain. The CDR3 has 15 amino acids. Germline loops: CDR1 MNHEY, CDR2 SVGEGT. V lost 3 bases and J 3 bases, leaving 14 bases between the germline ends. The CDR3 sequence: CASSYYGPTYYGYTF. CDR3 in DNA: TGTGCCAGCAGTTATTACGGCCCTACCTACTATGGCTACACCTTC.